These T cell receptor beta chains were read from a single sample in a study of Ad26.COV2.S vaccination and SARS-CoV-2 variants. Assay: immunoSEQ multiplex PCR; the TCRdb copy retains only in-frame clones and omits some. Among 250,000 to 300,000 clones listed, about 87% were seen once. The input for sequencing was peripheral blood, taken in a trial of Ad26.COV2.S vaccine versus placebo. These receptors were collected from a person between 18 and 65 years old who received the Ad26.COV2.S COVID-19 vaccine or a placebo. Both conserved end residues are part of each CDR3. A D gene is named only where the DNA matches it firmly. Where a row states a size, it is once, few, many or the class of an expanded clone; other rows omit it.

V: TRBV6-6; J: TRBJ1-5; D: TRBD1; size: few; DNA: TGTGCCAGCAGGGCACAGGGGGCGCCAGGTCAGCCCCAGCATTTT; CDR3: CASRAQGAPGQPQHF
V: TRBV13; J: TRBJ2-7; D: TRBD1; size: .; DNA: TGTGCCAGCAGCTCCCCAGGGGGCGGCTACGAGCAGTACTTC; CDR3: CASSSPGGGYEQYF
V: TRBV7-7; J: TRBJ2-5; D: .; size: .; DNA: TGTGCCAGCAGCTTACTGCGACGGGGGAGTGGGGAGACCCAGTACTTC; CDR3: CASSLLRRGSGETQYF
V: TRBV14; J: TRBJ2-1; D: TRBD2; size: .; DNA: TGTGCCAGCAGCCAGGCTAGCGGGGCGCAGCATGAGCAGTTCTTC; CDR3: CASSQASGAQHEQFF
V: TRBV7-2; J: TRBJ2-1; D: .; size: .; DNA: TGTGCCAGCAGCTTAGACGGGGGAGCTCGTGAGCAGTTCTTC; CDR3: CASSLDGGAREQFF
V: TRBV6-1; J: TRBJ1-4; D: .; size: .; DNA: TGTGCCAGCAGTGAAGCGCGGTGGCCAACTTCCCTCAGTGAAAAACTGTTTTTT; CDR3: CASSEARWPTSLSEKLFF
V: TRBV6-5; J: TRBJ1-1; D: .; size: .; DNA: TGTGCCAGCAGCGACCCCGACACCTTAAACACTGAAGCTTTCTTT; CDR3: CASSDPDTLNTEAFF
V: TRBV19; J: TRBJ2-3; D: TRBD2; size: .; DNA: TGTGCCAGTAGTATTAGCGGGGGGGGCACAGATACGCAGTATTTT; CDR3: CASSISGGGTDTQYF
V: TRBV6-2/TRBV6-3; J: TRBJ1-1; D: .; size: many; DNA: TGTGCCAGCAGTCATGGCACTGAAGCTTTCTTT; CDR3: CASSHGTEAFF
V: TRBV5-1; J: TRBJ2-5; D: .; size: .; DNA: TGCGCCAGCAGCTTGGGAGGCACGGGGAGAGAGACCCAGTACTTC; CDR3: CASSLGGTGRETQYF
V: TRBV6-5; J: TRBJ1-5; D: TRBD1; size: .; DNA: TGTGCCAGCAAGGGGCAGGGGGGGAGCAATCAGCCCCAGCATTTT; CDR3: CASKGQGGSNQPQHF
V: TRBV6-1; J: TRBJ1-2; D: TRBD1; size: .; DNA: TGTGCCAGCAGTGTTAGGACAGGGGTCTCCTTCTCCTATGGCTACACCTTC; CDR3: CASSVRTGVSFSYGYTF
V: TRBV6-6; J: TRBJ1-2; D: .; size: .; DNA: TGTGCCAGCAGTCAGAACAGGGCCTCCTATGGCTACACCTTC; CDR3: CASSQNRASYGYTF
V: TRBV5-1; J: TRBJ2-2; D: .; size: .; DNA: TGCGCCAGCAGCTTGGACCCAAACACCGGGGAGCTGTTTTTT; CDR3: CASSLDPNTGELFF
V: TRBV7-2; J: TRBJ2-5; D: .; size: few; DNA: TGTGCCAGCAGCTTCCGTGGGGGATATTTAGGAGAGACCCAGTACTTC; CDR3: CASSFRGGYLGETQYF